These 25 T cell receptor beta chains were sequenced from one sample in a study of blood T cell repertoires in COVID-19. Repertoires were generated with immunoSEQ multiplex PCR, while TCRdb's copy carries only in-frame clones and drops some. This table has around 50,000 clones, over 85% appearing once. Sequences were obtained from peripheral blood. The receptors come from a man aged 55-75 years with COVID-19, enrolled during active disease.

This sequence joins TRBV4-3 and TRBJ1-2; D not resolved. V was trimmed by 0 bases and J by 1 base, leaving 9 bases between them. The CDR3 runs 15 residues. Germline-derived CDR1 and CDR2 are LGHNA and YSLEER. The CDR3 is CASSQDLVSNYGYTF. The CDR3, as DNA: TGCGCCAGCAGCCAAGATCTCGTCAGTAACTATGGCTACACCTTC.

This rearrangement joins TRBV28 to TRBJ1-2; possible D gene TRBD1, 6 bases. Germline values: CDR1 MDHEN, CDR2 SYDVKM. The CDR3 length is 12 residues. V was clipped by 6 bases and J by 4 bases, with 9 bases between them. The CDR3: CASRDSRYGYTF. The CDR3, as DNA: TGTGCCAGCAGGGACAGTCGCTATGGCTACACCTTC.

The rearrangement links TRBV5-1 to TRBJ2-2; a possible D gene is TRBD2 (5 bases). The CDR3 has 15 amino acids. The V end was cut by 3 bases, the J end by 2 bases, with 11 bases between. Germline CDR1 SGHRS, CDR2 YFSETQ. The CDR3 sequence: CASSSGGLNTGELFF. The CDR3 coding sequence is TGCGCCAGCAGCTCGGGCGGACTTAACACCGGGGAGCTGTTTTTT.

This clone showed up just a few times. This chain joins TRBV9 and TRBJ2-2, with 9 bases aligning to TRBD1. Germline trimming cut 0 bases from V and 8 bases from J; bases unmatched to any gene: 2. Germline V CDR1 and CDR2: SGDLS, YYNGEE. CDR3 size: 14 residues. Here the CDR3 reads CASSVVGTGGELFF. DNA for the CDR3: TGTGCCAGCAGCGTAGTGGGGACAGGGGGGGAGCTGTTTTTT.

This sequence joins TRBV5-4 and TRBJ2-7, with 12 nucleotides matching TRBD2. The V gene's germline CDR1 is SGHNT and CDR2 YYREEE (reference sequence). V was clipped by 2 bases and J by 3 bases; unmatched bases: 3. The CDR3 spans 15 residues. CDR3 sequence reads: CASSLGLAGLYEQYF. The CDR3 DNA reads as TGTGCCAGCAGCTTAGGACTAGCGGGGCTCTACGAGCAGTACTTC. Filled out from reference TRBV5-4 and TRBJ2-7, the complete variable domain reads ETGVTQSPTHLIKTRGQQVTLRCSSQSGHNTVSWYQQALGQGPQFIFQYYREEENGRGNFPPRFSGLQFPNYSSELNVNALELDDSALYLCASSLGLAGLYEQYFGPGTRLTVT.

This rearrangement joins TRBV3-1 (or the pseudogene TRBV3-2) to TRBJ2-7, with D tentatively TRBD1 (5 bases). V dropped 3 bases and J dropped 5 bases, with 17 bases sitting between them. CDR3 size: 15 residues. CDR1 and CDR2 from the germline V gene are LGHDT and YNNKEL (reference sequence). Written as DNA, the CDR3 is TGTGCCAGCAGCCACGGAACAGGACCCACGGACGAGCAGTACTTC. Protein sequence: CASSHGTGPTDEQYF.

The V and J genes are TRBV10-2 and TRBJ1-1; D call uncertain. The germline V gene has CDR1 WSHSY and CDR2 SAAADI. Trimming removed 3 bases at V and 2 bases at J, with 7 bases between. The CDR3 runs to 13 residues. CDR3 bases: TGCGCCAGCAGTGACGCGGCTAACACTGAAGCTTTCTTT. Its protein product is CASSDAANTEAFF.

The table lists this clone with a few counts. The chain combines TRBV6-5 with TRBJ2-7; tentative D call: TRBD2 (7 bases). Germline V gene sequence: CDR1 MNHEY, CDR2 SVGAGI. Trimming stripped 6 bases from V and 3 bases from J, with 15 bases between. This CDR3 has 14 residues. The CDR3 spells CASSRKGGGYEQYF. CDR3 DNA: TGTGCCAGCAGCCGCAAGGGGGGGGGCTACGAGCAGTACTTC.

The table lists this clone with a few counts. The genes are TRBV3-1 (or the pseudogene TRBV3-2) and TRBJ2-1, with TRBD1 matching over 8 bases. The CDR3 has 14 residues. Trimming at V came to 6 bases and at J to 9 bases, leaving 10 bases not matched to a gene. CDR1 LGHDT and CDR2 YNNKEL come from the germline V gene (reference sequence). CDR3 residues: CASSFNSRGPEQFF. The DNA of the CDR3 is TGTGCCAGCAGTTTTAATTCCAGGGGGCCTGAGCAGTTCTTC.

The rearrangement links TRBV6-6 to TRBJ1-2; 9 bases match TRBD1. The CDR3 is 15 amino acids. V shed 6 bases and J 4 bases; nucleotides not matched to a gene: 9. In germline, CDR1 is MNHNY, CDR2 SVGAGI (reference sequence). CDR3 sequence: CASSLRQGGGYGYTF. The CDR3 region has the DNA TGTGCCAGCAGCCTCAGACAGGGGGGTGGCTATGGCTACACCTTC.

The genes are TRBV7-9 and TRBJ2-7; TRBD2 matches 10 bases. CDR3 length: 15 residues. The J segment lost 0 bases and the V segment lost 5 bases, leaving 4 bases of the junction unmatched. The germline V gene encodes CDR1 SEHNR and CDR2 FQNEAQ (reference sequence). This CDR3 reads CASSLGLALSYEQYF. The CDR3 DNA reads TGTGCCAGCAGCCTGGGACTAGCGCTCTCCTACGAGCAGTACTTC.

This clone was seen once. The rearrangement uses TRBV6-5 and TRBJ1-2; a weak D match, TRBD1 (5 bases). Trimming stripped 6 bases from V and 6 bases from J, with 20 bases between. The V gene's germline CDR1 is MNHEY and CDR2 SVGAGI. This CDR3 is 15 amino acids long. Written as DNA, the CDR3 is TGTGCCAGCAGGGGGGGGGACGTACGAAGGGATGGCTACACCTTC. It encodes CASRGGDVRRDGYTF.

This sequence joins TRBV28 and TRBJ2-7; no firm D call. The CDR3 runs to 12 residues. Germline V gives CDR1 MDHEN, CDR2 SYDVKM. With 8 bases removed from V and 0 bases from J, the gap between germline ends came to 8 bases. The chain's CDR3 is CASSEPSYEQYF. Written as DNA, the CDR3 is TGTGCCAGCTCAGAACCCTCCTACGAGCAGTACTTC.

About this clone itself: Other DNA sequences within the sample encode an identical CDR3. The V call is TRBV29-1, the J call TRBJ2-7; 9 nucleotides agree with TRBD1. The CDR3 spans 12 residues. Germline V CDR1 and CDR2: SQVTM, ANQGSEA. The V segment lost 7 bases and the J segment 3 bases; nucleotides outside the gene matches: 4. CDR3 protein: CSASTGGYEQYF. CDR3 DNA: TGCAGCGCGTCGACAGGGGGCTACGAGCAGTACTTC.

The V gene is TRBV24-1, the J gene TRBJ2-7; 8 bases align to TRBD1. Germline-derived CDR1 and CDR2 are KGHDR and SFDVKD. This CDR3 region has 17 residues. The V and J ends lost 3 bases and 2 bases, in that order; junction bases with no gene match: 11. This CDR3 is CATSDQYKQGEPYEQYF. The CDR3 DNA is TGTGCCACCAGTGATCAATATAAACAGGGGGAACCCTACGAGCAGTACTTC.

This chain joins TRBV5-6 and TRBJ1-5; the match to TRBD1 covers 8 bases. The CDR3 has 14 residues. Germline lookup yields CDR1 SGHDT and CDR2 YYEEEE. J gave up 9 bases and V 1 base, and 6 bases lay outside the gene matches. The CDR3 region has the DNA TGTGCCAGCAGCTTGACAGGGGGGAGGGGGCCCCAGCATTTT. Translation: CASSLTGGRGPQHF.

The chain recombines TRBV10-2 with TRBJ1-3; a possible D gene is TRBD1 (6 bases). The CDR3 spans 14 residues. Trimming took 7 bases from V and 0 from J, leaving 10 bases between them. Per the germline V gene, CDR1 is WSHSY and CDR2 is SAAADI. As DNA, the CDR3 is TGCGCCAGCATCGAACAGGGCTCTGGAAACACCATATATTTT. Protein product: CASIEQGSGNTIYF.

V gene TRBV4-3 combines with J gene TRBJ2-3, with 12 bases identical to TRBD1. Trimming cost V 0 bases and J 4 bases; bases outside gene matches: 8. Germline assignment: CDR1 LGHNA and CDR2 YSLEER. The CDR3 runs 18 residues. Here the CDR3 reads CASSQDWRDRGQSDTQYF. CDR3 nucleotides: TGCGCCAGCAGCCAAGACTGGCGGGACAGGGGGCAATCAGATACGCAGTATTTT.

The CDR3 DNA reads TGCGCCAGCAGCCATCCAACGGGGGGCTATCAGCCCCAGCATTTT. It yields the protein CASSHPTGGYQPQHF. The V gene is TRBV4-1, the J gene TRBJ1-5, with a possible D match to TRBD1 (6 bases). V lost 3 bases to trimming and J lost 5 bases, with 14 bases between them. This CDR3 is built from 15 residues. CDR1 MGHRA and CDR2 YSYEKL come from the germline V gene.

V is TRBV7-6 and J is TRBJ1-1; possible D gene TRBD1, 6 bases. The CDR3 extends over 14 amino acids. Germline V gene sequence: CDR1 SGHVS, CDR2 FNYEAQ. Trimming shortened V by 4 bases and J by 11 bases, and 20 bases separated the two germline ends. The CDR3 DNA reads TGTGCCAGCAGCTCCAGGCCTACAGGGATGGGGGCTTTCTTT. Protein product: CASSSRPTGMGAFF.

This clone was detected once. This rearrangement joins TRBV28 to TRBJ2-6; maybe TRBD1 (6 bases). Germline V CDR1 and CDR2: MDHEN, SYDVKM. The CDR3 runs to 16 residues. Trimming took off 5 bases at V and 3 bases at J, with 14 bases between the two ends. In DNA, the CDR3 is TGTGCCAGCAGTCCCGGCAGGGGAAATGGGGCCAACGTCCTGACTTTC. Protein product: CASSPGRGNGANVLTF.

This chain links TRBV29-1 with TRBJ1-2, with 7 bases lining up with TRBD1. The CDR3 is made up of 14 amino acids. Germline V gives CDR1 SQVTM, CDR2 ANQGSEA. The V gene end was trimmed by 3 bases and the J gene end by 2 bases; junction bases not matched to a gene: 6. The CDR3 DNA reads as TGCAGCGTTGATGGGGGACAGACGAACTATGGCTACACCTTC. The encoded protein is CSVDGGQTNYGYTF.

This clone was recorded only once. J is TRBJ2-1 and V is TRBV4-1; D is perhaps TRBD1 (5 bases). Germline lookup yields CDR1 MGHRA and CDR2 YSYEKL. The CDR3 is made up of 16 amino acids. Trimming pared 0 bases from V and 10 bases from J, leaving 19 bases between. CDR3 sequence reads: CASSQEGQPSTTEQFF. The DNA of the CDR3 is TGCGCCAGCAGCCAAGAGGGGCAGCCTTCTACAACGGAGCAGTTCTTC.

The chain combines TRBV19 with TRBJ1-6; 10 bases are a match to TRBD1. The J segment lost 7 bases and the V segment lost 5 bases, leaving 5 bases of the junction unmatched. Germline assignment: CDR1 LNHDA and CDR2 SQIVND (reference sequence). The CDR3 spans 15 residues. The CDR3 sequence: CASSGRDRGNSPLHF. The DNA for the CDR3 is TGTGCCAGTAGTGGAAGGGACAGGGGAAATTCACCCCTCCACTTT.

The chain joins TRBV18 to TRBJ2-7; D is perhaps TRBD1 (6 bases). V shed 2 bases and J shed 0 bases, with 11 bases lying between them. This CDR3 has 15 residues. Per germline, CDR1 KGHSH and CDR2 LQKENI. CDR3 nucleotide sequence: TGTGCCAGCTCACCAACACAGGGAGTCTCCTACGAGCAGTACTTC. It translates to CASSPTQGVSYEQYF. Supplemented by reference TRBV18 and TRBJ2-7, the full variable domain reads NAGVMQNPRHLVRRRGQEARLRCSPMKGHSHVYWYRQLPEEGLKFMVYLQKENIIDESGMPKERFSAEFPKEGPSILRIQQVVRGDSAAYFCASSPTQGVSYEQYFGPGTRLTVT.